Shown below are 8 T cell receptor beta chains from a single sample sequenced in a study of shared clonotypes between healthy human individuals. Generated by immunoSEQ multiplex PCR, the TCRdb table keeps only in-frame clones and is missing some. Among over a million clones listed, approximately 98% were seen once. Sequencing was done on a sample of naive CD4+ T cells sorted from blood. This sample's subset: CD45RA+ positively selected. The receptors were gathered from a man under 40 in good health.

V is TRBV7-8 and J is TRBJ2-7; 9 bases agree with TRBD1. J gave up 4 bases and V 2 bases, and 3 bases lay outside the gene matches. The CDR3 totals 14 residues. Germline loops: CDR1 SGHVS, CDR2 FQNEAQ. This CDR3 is CASSLTGGSYEQYF. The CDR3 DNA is TGTGCCAGCAGCTTAACAGGGGGCAGTTACGAGCAGTACTTC. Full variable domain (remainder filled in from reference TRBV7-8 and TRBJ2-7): GAGVSQSPRYKVAKRGQDVALRCDPISGHVSLFWYQQALGQGPEFLTYFQNEAQLDKSGLPSDRFFAERPEGSVSTLKIQRTQQEDSAVYLCASSLTGGSYEQYFGPGTRLTVT.

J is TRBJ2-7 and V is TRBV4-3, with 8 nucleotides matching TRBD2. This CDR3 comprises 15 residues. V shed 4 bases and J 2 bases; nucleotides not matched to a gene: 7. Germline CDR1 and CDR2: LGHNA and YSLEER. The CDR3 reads CASSRASGSPYEQYF. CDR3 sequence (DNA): TGCGCCAGCAGCCGAGCCAGCGGGAGCCCCTACGAGCAGTACTTC.

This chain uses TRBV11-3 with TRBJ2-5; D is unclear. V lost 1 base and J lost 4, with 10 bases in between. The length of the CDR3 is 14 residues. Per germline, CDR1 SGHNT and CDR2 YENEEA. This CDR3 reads CASSLGGWGETQYF. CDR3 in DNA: TGTGCCAGCAGCTTAGGCGGTTGGGGAGAGACCCAGTACTTC.

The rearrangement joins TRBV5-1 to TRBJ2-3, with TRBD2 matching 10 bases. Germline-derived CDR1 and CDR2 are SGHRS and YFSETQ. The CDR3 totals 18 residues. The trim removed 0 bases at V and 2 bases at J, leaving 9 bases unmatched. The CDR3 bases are TGCGCCAGCAGCTTGGGTCCAGCGGGAGGGCCATTCACAGATACGCAGTATTTT. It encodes CASSLGPAGGPFTDTQYF.

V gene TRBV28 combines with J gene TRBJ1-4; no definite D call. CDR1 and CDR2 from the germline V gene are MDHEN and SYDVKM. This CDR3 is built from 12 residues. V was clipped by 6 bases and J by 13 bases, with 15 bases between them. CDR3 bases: TGTGCCAGCAGCACCGCGATACTCGGACTGTTTTTT. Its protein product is CASSTAILGLFF.

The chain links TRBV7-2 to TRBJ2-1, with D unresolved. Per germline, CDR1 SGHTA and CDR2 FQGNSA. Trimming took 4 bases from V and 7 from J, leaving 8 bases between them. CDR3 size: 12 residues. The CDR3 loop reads CASSSHINEQFF. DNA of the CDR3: TGTGCCAGCAGCTCCCACATTAATGAGCAGTTCTTC.

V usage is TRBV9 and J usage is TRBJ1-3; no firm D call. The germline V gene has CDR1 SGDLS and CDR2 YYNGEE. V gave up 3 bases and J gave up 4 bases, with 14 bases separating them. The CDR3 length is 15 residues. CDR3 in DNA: TGTGCCAGCAGCGCTCAATCCGGGAGCGGAAACACCATATATTTT. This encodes CASSAQSGSGNTIYF.

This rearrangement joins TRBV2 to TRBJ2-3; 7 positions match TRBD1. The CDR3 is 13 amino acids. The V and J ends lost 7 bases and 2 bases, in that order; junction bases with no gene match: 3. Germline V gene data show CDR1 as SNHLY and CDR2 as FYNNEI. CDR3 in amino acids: CASKDRFTDTQYF. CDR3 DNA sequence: TGTGCCAGCAAGGACAGGTTCACAGATACGCAGTATTTT.